Listed below are T cell receptor beta chains from one sample, sequenced in a study of OX40 agonist ivuxolimab in advanced cancers. Assay used: immunoSEQ multiplex PCR; TCRdb lists only in-frame clones, some missing. This sample yields roughly 71,000 clones, of which 90% to 95% are seen a single time; just over 14% belongs to the top ten. This specimen was CD4+ or CD8+ T cells sorted from blood, taken in a trial of the OX40 agonist ivuxolimab. The receptors originated from an adult with an advanced solid tumor such as melanoma, head and neck, liver or kidney cancer. Each CDR3 is given with its conserved first and last residue. D genes are given only for firm matches. The size field is filled for only some rows; it gives once, few, many or a size class.

TGTGCCAGCCGGTGGGCTAGCGGTTACGAGCAGTACTTC	CASRWASGYEQYF	TRBV6-6	TRBD2	-	TRBJ2-7
TGTGCCAGCAGCTTAGAACTAGCGGGAGTAGAGAGGAGCTCCTACAATGAGCAGTTCTTC	CASSLELAGVERSSYNEQFF	TRBV13	TRBD2	-	TRBJ2-1
TGTGCCAGCAGTGGGGCCAGCGGGAGGGCCGAGCAGTACTTC	CASSGASGRAEQYF	TRBV2	TRBD2	-	TRBJ2-7
TGCGCCAGCAGTGCTTGGCGGCGGACTGAAGCTTTCTTT	CASSAWRRTEAFF	TRBV10-2	-	-	TRBJ1-1
TGTGCCAGCAGTTTCCCCGGCACAGCCTACGAGCAGTACTTC	CASSFPGTAYEQYF	TRBV28	-	-	TRBJ2-7
TGTGCCAGCAGCTTGAGTAGGGGTGCTGGGTACGAGCAGTACTTC	CASSLSRGAGYEQYF	TRBV5-6	-	-	TRBJ2-7
TGTGCCAGCAGCCGGGACGGCCCCTCCTACGAGCAGTACTTC	CASSRDGPSYEQYF	TRBV27	-	-	TRBJ2-7
TGTGCCAGCAGCCAATGGCTTTCAGGGGGAAACTATGGCTACACCTTC	CASSQWLSGGNYGYTF	TRBV4-2	TRBD1	-	TRBJ1-2
TGCGCCAGCAGCCCCGCAGGACAGCCGAACTATGGCTACACCTTC	CASSPAGQPNYGYTF	TRBV5-1	-	-	TRBJ1-2
TGCGCCAGCAGCCTTGGGACACGGACCTACGAGCAGTACTTC	CASSLGTRTYEQYF	TRBV4-3	-	-	TRBJ2-7
TGCGCCAGCAGCCAAGGGGATCCCGGGGAGCTGTTTTTT	CASSQGDPGELFF	TRBV4-3	-	-	TRBJ2-2
TGTGCCAGCAGCACGGGACTAGCGGAATACAATGAGCAGTTCTTC	CASSTGLAEYNEQFF	TRBV13	TRBD2	once	TRBJ2-1
TGTGCCAGCAGTGATCGGACAGGGGGAAACTATGGCTACACCTTC	CASSDRTGGNYGYTF	TRBV2	TRBD1	-	TRBJ1-2
TGTGCCAGCAGTGGAATCCTTCCGAACACCGGGGAGCTGTTTTTT	CASSGILPNTGELFF	TRBV6-5	-	-	TRBJ2-2
TGCGCCAGCAGCTCGGAAGGGGGAAACACTGAAGCTTTCTTT	CASSSEGGNTEAFF	TRBV4-3	-	-	TRBJ1-1
TGTGCCAGCAGTTTACCAGGTTTCGAGCAGTTCTTC	CASSLPGFEQFF	TRBV27	-	-	TRBJ2-1
TGTGCCAGCAGTTACGGACAGGGCTACGAGCAGTACTTC	CASSYGQGYEQYF	TRBV27	TRBD1	-	TRBJ2-7
TGTGCCAGCAGCCAGGGAGACTACGAGCAGTACTTC	CASSQGDYEQYF	TRBV13	-	-	TRBJ2-7